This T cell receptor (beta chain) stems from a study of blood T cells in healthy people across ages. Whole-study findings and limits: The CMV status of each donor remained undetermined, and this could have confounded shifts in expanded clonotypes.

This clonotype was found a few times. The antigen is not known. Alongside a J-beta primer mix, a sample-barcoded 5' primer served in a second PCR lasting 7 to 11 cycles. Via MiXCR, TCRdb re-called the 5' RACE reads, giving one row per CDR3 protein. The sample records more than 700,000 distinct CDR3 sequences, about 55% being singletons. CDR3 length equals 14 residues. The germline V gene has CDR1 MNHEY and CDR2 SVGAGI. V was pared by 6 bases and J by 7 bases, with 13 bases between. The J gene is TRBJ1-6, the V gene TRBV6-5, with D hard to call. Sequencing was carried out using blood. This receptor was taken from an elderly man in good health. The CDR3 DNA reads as TGTGCCAGCAGGAGTGGGATCCCAAATTCACCCCTCCACTTT. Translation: CASRSGIPNSPLHF.